The 15 T cell receptor beta chains given below trace back to one sample, sequenced in a study of beta chain features in type 1 diabetes. Expressed TCRB transcripts were sequenced because the entire RNA isolate underwent reverse transcription. Repertoires were generated with immunoSEQ multiplex PCR, while TCRdb's copy carries only in-frame clones and drops some. The data contain a few hundred thousand clones, 25% to 30% of them singletons. The sequenced material came from central memory CD4+ T cells from blood. The receptor set was obtained from a man younger than 40 in good health.

V usage is TRBV7-9 and J usage is TRBJ1-1; D is unresolved. V was clipped by 3 bases and J by 6 bases, with 11 bases between them. The CDR3 is 13 amino acids. CDR1 and CDR2 (germline): SEHNR, FQNEAQ (reference sequence). The CDR3 DNA follows: TGTGCCAGCAGCTTTCGCCTGGCCTCTGAAGCTTTCTTT. It yields the protein CASSFRLASEAFF.

Regarding this clone: The sample carries other DNA sequences with the same CDR3. V and J are TRBV7-2 and TRBJ2-2; possible D gene TRBD1, 5 bases. V was trimmed by 4 bases and J by 5 bases, leaving 5 bases between them. This CDR3 is 12 amino acids long. Germline CDR1 and CDR2: SGHTA and FQGNSA. CDR3 region: CASSSGTGELFF. The CDR3 nucleotides read TGTGCCAGCAGCTCAGGGACCGGGGAGCTGTTTTTT.

The chain has TRBV30 and TRBJ1-2; tentative D call: TRBD1 (5 bases). CDR3 length: 13 residues. In germline, CDR1 is GTSNPN, CDR2 SVGIG (reference sequence). Trimming left V 1 base short and J 4 bases short, with 10 bases between. The chain's CDR3 is CAWSADSLYGYTF. In nucleotides, the CDR3 is TGTGCCTGGAGTGCAGACAGTCTCTATGGCTACACCTTC. Drawing the rest from reference TRBV30 and TRBJ1-2, the complete variable domain is SQTIHQWPATLVQPVGSPLSLECTVEGTSNPNLYWYRQAAGRGLQLLFYSVGIGQISSEVPQNLSASRPQDRQFILSSKKLLLSDSGFYLCAWSADSLYGYTFGSGTRLTVV.

This clone was seen a handful of times. This chain joins TRBV7-2 and TRBJ1-1; D ambiguous. This CDR3 has 13 amino acids. The germline V gene has CDR1 SGHTA and CDR2 FQGNSA. Trimming removed 5 bases at V and 3 bases at J, with 10 bases between. The CDR3, as DNA: TGTGCCAGCAGCCAAGAATTAGACACTGAAGCTTTCTTT. Amino acids: CASSQELDTEAFF.

This clone was counted between two and nine times. The chain recombines TRBV20-1 with TRBJ2-7; D is unresolved. Germline CDR1 and CDR2: DFQATT and SNEGSKA (reference sequence). V lost 6 bases, J lost 4 bases, and 10 bases lay in between. This CDR3 has 11 residues. CDR3 region: CSATSEYEQYF. Written as DNA, the CDR3 is TGCAGTGCCACCTCCGAGTACGAGCAGTACTTC.

V and J are TRBV30 and TRBJ1-6; D possibly corresponds to TRBD1 (5 bases). CDR1 GTSNPN and CDR2 SVGIG come from the germline V gene (reference sequence). There are 13 residues in the CDR3. V gave up 4 bases and J gave up 6 bases, with 10 bases separating them. CDR3 sequence reads: CAWNRDGNSPLHF. The DNA for the CDR3 is TGTGCCTGGAATCGGGACGGTAATTCACCCCTCCACTTT. The entire variable domain, with the rest obtained from reference TRBV30 and TRBJ1-6, is as follows: SQTIHQWPATLVQPVGSPLSLECTVEGTSNPNLYWYRQAAGRGLQLLFYSVGIGQISSEVPQNLSASRPQDRQFILSSKKLLLSDSGFYLCAWNRDGNSPLHFGNGTRLTVT.

The chain joins TRBV10-3 to TRBJ2-4, with unresolved D. From germline, CDR1 is ENHRY and CDR2 SYGVKD. V was clipped by 3 bases and J by 7 bases, with 13 bases between them. The CDR3 consists of 14 residues. The CDR3 nucleotides are TGTGCCATCAGTGACCCCCGGGCCGGGAACATTCAGTACTTC. This gives the protein CAISDPRAGNIQYF.

This clone was found many times. The genes are TRBV19 and TRBJ2-4, with no clear D. V was shortened by 7 bases and J by 9 bases, with 13 bases between the two germline ends. Germline V gene data show CDR1 as LNHDA and CDR2 as SQIVND (reference sequence). The CDR3 extends over 12 amino acids. The CDR3 bases are TGTGCCAGTACGACTCGAGACCTCATTCAGTACTTC. Its translation is CASTTRDLIQYF.

The V call is TRBV30, the J call TRBJ2-1, with 11 bases fitting TRBD1. This CDR3 has 15 residues. Per germline, CDR1 GTSNPN and CDR2 SVGIG (reference sequence). Losses at the gene ends were 0 bases for V and 6 bases for J; bases not matched to a gene: 4. The CDR3 sequence is CAWSVGQGAGNEQFF. The CDR3 DNA is TGTGCCTGGAGTGTAGGACAGGGGGCAGGCAATGAGCAGTTCTTC.

This clone was detected only a few times. The chain combines TRBV7-9 with TRBJ2-1; D might be TRBD1 or TRBD2, each matching 5 bases. The CDR3 sequence is 18 residues long. Trimming took off 3 bases at V and 3 bases at J, with 21 bases between the two ends. The germline CDR1 and CDR2 sequences are SEHNR and FQNEAQ (reference sequence). The CDR3 region is CASSLRRQGRHLYNEQFF. CDR3 DNA: TGTGCCAGCAGCTTGAGGAGGCAGGGACGGCATCTCTACAATGAGCAGTTCTTC.

This clone has just a few counts. The CDR3 DNA reads TGTGCCAGCCGGCCACGAATAGCAGCCTACGAGCAGTACTTC. It translates to CASRPRIAAYEQYF. The V gene is TRBV27, the J gene TRBJ2-7, with D unresolved. The length of the CDR3 is 14 residues. Looked up from germline, CDR1 is MNHEY and CDR2 is SMNVEV (reference sequence). Trimming shortened V by 8 bases and J by 2 bases, and 16 bases separated the two germline ends.

The V call is TRBV18, the J call TRBJ2-1, with TRBD1 matching 9 bases. The CDR3 runs 16 residues. Germline loops: CDR1 KGHSH, CDR2 LQKENI. V was pared by 6 bases and J by 2 bases, with 8 bases of the junction left unmatched. Here the CDR3 reads CASSIQTGGTYNEQFF. The CDR3 DNA reads as TGTGCCAGCTCTATCCAGACAGGGGGAACCTACAATGAGCAGTTCTTC.

The rearrangement uses TRBV18 and TRBJ2-3; tentatively, D is TRBD2 (5 bases). With 6 bases removed from V and 0 bases from J, the gap between germline ends came to 10 bases. The CDR3 has 14 residues. CDR1 is KGHSH and CDR2 is LQKENI in the germline V gene. This chain's CDR3 is CASSQGLSTDTQYF. The CDR3 bases are TGTGCCAGCTCCCAAGGACTGAGCACAGATACGCAGTATTTT.

The chain uses TRBV7-2 and TRBJ1-1, with 7 bases fitting TRBD1. The germline V gene has CDR1 SGHTA and CDR2 FQGNSA. The CDR3 sequence is 14 residues long. V lost 5 bases to trimming and J lost 0 bases; unmatched junction nucleotides: 3. In nucleotides, the CDR3 is TGTGCCAGCAGCATGGGACAGCTGAACACTGAAGCTTTCTTT. Translation gives CASSMGQLNTEAFF.

This clone was seen just once. The rearrangement links TRBV28 to TRBJ2-7, with a weak D call TRBD1 (5 bases). The CDR3 spans 14 residues. Trimming took 6 bases from V and 3 from J, leaving 15 bases between them. Germline CDR1 MDHEN, CDR2 SYDVKM. The CDR3 nucleotides are TGTGCCAGCAGCCCCCGGGCAGGGTACTACGAGCAGTACTTC. Amino acids: CASSPRAGYYEQYF.